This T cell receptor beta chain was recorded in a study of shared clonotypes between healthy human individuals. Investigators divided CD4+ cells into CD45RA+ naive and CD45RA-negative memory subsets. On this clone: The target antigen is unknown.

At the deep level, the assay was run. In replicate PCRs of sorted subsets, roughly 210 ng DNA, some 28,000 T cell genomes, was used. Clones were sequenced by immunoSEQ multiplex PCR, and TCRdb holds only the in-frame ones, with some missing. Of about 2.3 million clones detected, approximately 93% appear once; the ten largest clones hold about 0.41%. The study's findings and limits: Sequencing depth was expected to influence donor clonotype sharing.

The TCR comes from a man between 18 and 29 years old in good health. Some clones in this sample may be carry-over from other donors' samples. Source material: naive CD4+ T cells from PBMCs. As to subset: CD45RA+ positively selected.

The CDR3 nucleotides read TGTGCCAGCAGCTTAGGCGGGACAGGTTCGACTGAAGCTTTCTTT. Its protein is CASSLGGTGSTEAFF. The V call is TRBV11-3, the J call TRBJ1-1; TRBD1 matches at 8 bases. V shed 1 base and J 5 bases; nucleotides not matched to a gene: 6. The CDR3 spans 15 residues. CDR1 is SGHNT, CDR2 YENEEA, per germline.